Listed here are 17 T cell receptor beta chains from one sample, sequenced in a study of blood T cells in healthy people across ages. It was with a sample-barcoded 5' primer and a J-beta primer mix that a second PCR of about 6 to 11 cycles was run. MiXCR, run by TCRdb on the 5' RACE reads, gives a single entry per CDR3 protein. The repertoire has about a million distinct CDR3 sequences, around two fifths of them found once; the top ten carry around 12%. Sample: blood. The receptors come from a man between 18 and 29 years old in good health.

There are a few counts of this clonotype. A read error is possible here, since a much larger clone lies one base away. The chain recombines TRBV7-8 with TRBJ1-2; D not certain. The CDR3 consists of 14 residues. Germline CDR1 SGHVS, CDR2 FQNEAQ. Trimming left V 5 bases short and J 2 bases short, with 12 bases between. Here the CDR3 DNA reads TGTGCCAGCAGCGTATCGGCAGGCAACTATGGCTACACCTTC. Protein product: CASSVSAGNYGYTF.

This clonotype was found once. The J gene is TRBJ1-5, the V gene TRBV2; D is uncertain. Deletions cut 3 bases from V and 4 bases from J, with 16 bases between. CDR1 SNHLY and CDR2 FYNNEI come from the germline V gene. This CDR3 is 16 amino acids long. The CDR3 spells CASSDRVGESNQPQHF. CDR3 nucleotide sequence: TGTGCCAGCAGTGATCGGGTAGGAGAGAGTAATCAGCCCCAGCATTTT.

The V gene is TRBV10-3, the J gene TRBJ1-5; D unresolved. The CDR3 sequence is 11 residues long. Germline CDR1 and CDR2: ENHRY and SYGVKD. V lost 8 bases and J 4 bases, leaving 6 bases between the germline ends. The CDR3 DNA is TGTGCCATCTTTGGGAATCAGCCCCAGCATTTT. Protein product: CAIFGNQPQHF.

The rearrangement links TRBV5-5 to TRBJ1-4; D is possibly TRBD1 (5 bases). The CDR3 totals 15 residues. Trimming took 6 bases from V and 4 from J, leaving 16 bases between them. Germline CDR1 SGHKS, CDR2 YYEKEE (reference sequence). CDR3 DNA sequence: TGTGCCAGCACCACTATGGGGGGGATTAATGAAAAACTGTTTTTT. It specifies CASTTMGGINEKLFF.

This clonotype was found a few times. V and J are TRBV20-1 and TRBJ1-5; 8 positions agree with TRBD1. With V trimmed by 2 bases and J by 5 bases, 5 bases remained unmatched. CDR1 is DFQATT, CDR2 SNEGSKA, per germline (reference sequence). This CDR3 contains 14 residues. CDR3 sequence: CSARTTTGDQPQHF. The CDR3 DNA is TGCAGTGCTAGAACAACGACAGGGGATCAGCCCCAGCATTTT.

V is TRBV7-9 and J is TRBJ1-1; the D gene is possibly TRBD1 (5 bases). Germline CDR1 and CDR2: SEHNR and FQNEAQ (reference sequence). This CDR3 contains 15 residues. Deletions cut 4 bases from V and 1 base from J, with 13 bases between. Written as DNA, the CDR3 is TGTGCCAGCAGCTCCGACAGAGTTTCGAACACTGAAGCTTTCTTT. Its translation is CASSSDRVSNTEAFF.

V gene TRBV6-5 combines with J gene TRBJ1-5; D gene ambiguous. The CDR3 covers 15 residues. Germline V gene sequence: CDR1 MNHEY, CDR2 SVGAGI. V was pared by 2 bases and J by 5 bases, with 13 bases between. The CDR3 DNA reads as TGTGCCAGCAGTTACGGTATTGGGATGGATCAGCCCCAGCATTTT. This sequence encodes CASSYGIGMDQPQHF.

V usage is TRBV4-3 and J usage is TRBJ2-3, with D uncertain. The germline V gene has CDR1 LGHNA and CDR2 YSLEER. There are 15 residues in the CDR3. The germline V and J ends were trimmed by 0 bases and 2 bases, with 9 bases remaining between them. CDR3 loop: CASSQELAATDTQYF. The CDR3 bases are TGCGCCAGCAGCCAAGAATTGGCAGCCACAGATACGCAGTATTTT.

Only a few counts were recorded for this clonotype. The chain has TRBV2 and TRBJ1-1, with a possible D match to TRBD1 (6 bases). Trimming removed 6 bases from V and 3 bases from J, with 17 bases in between. This CDR3 contains 15 residues. Germline CDR1 reads SNHLY; CDR2 reads FYNNEI. The CDR3 is CASSGWGGVYTEAFF. In DNA, the CDR3 is TGTGCCAGCAGCGGCTGGGGGGGCGTTTACACTGAAGCTTTCTTT. The full variable domain, in which reference TRBV2 and TRBJ1-1 provide the parts outside the CDR3, is EPEVTQTPSHQVTQMGQEVILRCVPISNHLYFYWYRQILGQKVEFLVSFYNNEISEKSEIFDDQFSVERPDGSNFTLKIRSTKLEDSAMYFCASSGWGGVYTEAFFGQGTRLTVV.

Only one count was recorded for this clonotype. The chain carries TRBV30 and TRBJ2-3; D might be TRBD2 (6 bases). The CDR3 covers 15 residues. Per the germline V gene, CDR1 is GTSNPN and CDR2 is SVGIG (reference sequence). The ends were cut back, 0 bases at V and 2 bases at J, with 12 bases in the middle. CDR3 residues: CAWSVRGVLTDTQYF. In DNA, the CDR3 is TGTGCCTGGAGTGTACGCGGGGTTCTCACAGATACGCAGTATTTT.

The V and J genes are TRBV12-5 and TRBJ1-1; D is perhaps TRBD1 (6 bases). Germline CDR1 is LGHNT and CDR2 is FRNRAP. Trimming cost V 0 bases and J 4 bases, with 12 bases left between them. The CDR3 extends over 15 amino acids. The CDR3 bases are TGTGCTAGTGGTTTGGTCGGGGGCATGGGCACTGAAGCTTTCTTT. Translation: CASGLVGGMGTEAFF.

This clonotype was observed many times. The chain couples TRBV27 to TRBJ2-6; D is unclear. The germline gives CDR1 MNHEY, CDR2 SMNVEV (reference sequence). This CDR3 is built from 16 residues. The V end lost 2 bases, the J end lost 1 base, and 9 bases lay between the germline ends. CDR3 residues: CASSLESRSGANVLTF. The DNA for the CDR3 is TGTGCCAGCAGTTTAGAGTCACGATCTGGGGCCAACGTCCTGACTTTC.

The chain recombines TRBV4-1 with TRBJ1-1, with D unclear. This CDR3 spans 16 amino acids. V dropped 2 bases and J dropped 1 base, with 14 bases sitting between them. The germline V gene has CDR1 MGHRA and CDR2 YSYEKL. The CDR3 bases are TGCGCCAGCAGCCAACCTTCGGGAGGGCCGAACACTGAAGCTTTCTTT. It yields the protein CASSQPSGGPNTEAFF.

About this clonotype: This sequence may be a read error, since a much larger clone differs from it by one base. V gene TRBV6-5 combines with J gene TRBJ2-7; 10 nucleotides match TRBD1. The CDR3 has 12 residues. Germline CDR1 MNHEY, CDR2 SVGAGI. CDR3 DNA sequence: TGTACCAGCAGCCGGACAGGGGGCGAGCAGTACTTC. Its protein product is CTSSRTGGEQYF.

This rearrangement joins TRBV27 to TRBJ1-2, with TRBD1 matching over 7 bases. The CDR3 extends over 15 amino acids. Trimming at V came to 4 bases and at J to 7 bases, leaving 12 bases not matched to a gene. Germline-derived CDR1 and CDR2 are MNHEY and SMNVEV (reference sequence). In DNA, the CDR3 is TGTGCCAGCAGTTCCCCGTCACCACAGGGGAGTGGCTACACCTTC. Protein product: CASSSPSPQGSGYTF.

This chain connects TRBV25-1 to TRBJ2-2; 8 bases map to TRBD2. V dropped 7 bases and J dropped 5; count of bases not matched to a gene: 9. CDR3 size: 15 residues. CDR1 and CDR2 (germline): MGHDK, SYGVNS. The CDR3 loop is CASTQSGGWTGELFF. CDR3 DNA sequence: TGTGCCAGCACCCAATCGGGGGGGTGGACCGGGGAGCTGTTTTTT.

The CDR3 spells CSASPASGGNIQYF. DNA of the CDR3: TGCAGTGCTAGCCCCGCCAGCGGGGGCAACATTCAGTACTTC. The J gene is TRBJ2-5, the V gene TRBV20-1, with 8 bases lining up with TRBD2. The J call may be faulty, since TRBJ2-4 better matches the DNA end. The length of the CDR3 is 14 residues. In germline, CDR1 is DFQATT, CDR2 SNEGSKA (reference sequence).